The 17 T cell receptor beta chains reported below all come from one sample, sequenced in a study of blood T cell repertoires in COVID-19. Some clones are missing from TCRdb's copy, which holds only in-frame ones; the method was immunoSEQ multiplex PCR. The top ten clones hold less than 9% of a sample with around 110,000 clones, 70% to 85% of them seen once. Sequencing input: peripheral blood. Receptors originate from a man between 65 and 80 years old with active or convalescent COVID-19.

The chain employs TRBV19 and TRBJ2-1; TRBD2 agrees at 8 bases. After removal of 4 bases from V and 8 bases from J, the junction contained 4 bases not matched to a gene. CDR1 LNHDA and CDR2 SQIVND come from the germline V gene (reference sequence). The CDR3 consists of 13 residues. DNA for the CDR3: TGTGCCAGTAGTAACGGGGGGGCCGATGAGCAGTTCTTC. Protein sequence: CASSNGGADEQFF. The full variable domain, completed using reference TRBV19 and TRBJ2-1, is DGGITQSPKYLFRKEGQNVTLSCEQNLNHDAMYWYRQDPGQGLRLIYYSQIVNDFQKGDIAEGYSVSREKKESFPLTVTSAQKNPTAFYLCASSNGGADEQFFGPGTRLTVL.

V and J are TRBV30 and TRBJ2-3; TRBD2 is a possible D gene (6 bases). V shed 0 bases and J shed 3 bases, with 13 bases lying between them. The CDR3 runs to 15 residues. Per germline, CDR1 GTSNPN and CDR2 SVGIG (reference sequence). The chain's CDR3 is CAWSVLPGDTDTQYF. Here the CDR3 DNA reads TGTGCCTGGAGTGTACTGCCGGGGGATACAGATACGCAGTATTTT.

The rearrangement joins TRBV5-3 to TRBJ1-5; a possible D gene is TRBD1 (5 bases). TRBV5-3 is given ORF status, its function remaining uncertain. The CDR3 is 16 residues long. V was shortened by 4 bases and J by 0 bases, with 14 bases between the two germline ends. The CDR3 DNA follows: TGTGCCAGAAGCCGAACAGACAGCCGTAGCAATCAGCCCCAGCATTTT. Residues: CARSRTDSRSNQPQHF.

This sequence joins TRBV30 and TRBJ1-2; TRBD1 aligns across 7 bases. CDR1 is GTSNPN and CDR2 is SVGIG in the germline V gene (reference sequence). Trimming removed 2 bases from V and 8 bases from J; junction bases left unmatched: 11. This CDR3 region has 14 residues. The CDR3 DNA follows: TGTGCCTGGAGTTTGACAACAGGGGTAGGGGGCTACACCTTC. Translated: CAWSLTTGVGGYTF.

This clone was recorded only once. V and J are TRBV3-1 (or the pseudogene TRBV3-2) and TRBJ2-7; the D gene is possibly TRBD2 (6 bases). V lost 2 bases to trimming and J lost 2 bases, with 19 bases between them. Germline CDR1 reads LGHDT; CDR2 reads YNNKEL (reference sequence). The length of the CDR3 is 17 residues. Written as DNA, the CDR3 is TGTGCCAGCAGCCAAATCTCCTCAAGACGGGGGACCTACGAGCAGTACTTC. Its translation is CASSQISSRRGTYEQYF.

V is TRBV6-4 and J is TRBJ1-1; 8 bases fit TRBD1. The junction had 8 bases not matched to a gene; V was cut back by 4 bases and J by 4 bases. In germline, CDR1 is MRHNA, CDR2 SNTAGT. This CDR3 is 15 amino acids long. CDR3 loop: CASSAEHRGGTEAFF. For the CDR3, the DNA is TGTGCCAGCAGTGCTGAGCACAGGGGGGGCACTGAAGCTTTCTTT.

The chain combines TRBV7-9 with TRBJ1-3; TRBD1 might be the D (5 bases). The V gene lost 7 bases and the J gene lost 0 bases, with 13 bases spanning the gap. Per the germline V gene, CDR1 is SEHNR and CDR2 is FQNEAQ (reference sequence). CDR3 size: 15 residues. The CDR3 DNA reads TGTGCCAGCACCCTATCGACAGTCTCTGGAAACACCATATATTTT. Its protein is CASTLSTVSGNTIYF.

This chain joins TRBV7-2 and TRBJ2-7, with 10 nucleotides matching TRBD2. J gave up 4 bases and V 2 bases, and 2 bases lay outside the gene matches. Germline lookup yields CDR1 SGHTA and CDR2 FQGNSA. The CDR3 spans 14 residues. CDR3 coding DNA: TGTGCCAGCAGCTTAACTAGCGGGGATTACGAGCAGTACTTC. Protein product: CASSLTSGDYEQYF.

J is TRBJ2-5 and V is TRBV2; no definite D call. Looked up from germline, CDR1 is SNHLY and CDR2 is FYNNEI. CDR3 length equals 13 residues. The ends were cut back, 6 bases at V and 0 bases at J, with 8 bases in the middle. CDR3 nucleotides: TGTGCCAGCAGCCGCGAGAACCAAGAGACCCAGTACTTC. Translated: CASSRENQETQYF.

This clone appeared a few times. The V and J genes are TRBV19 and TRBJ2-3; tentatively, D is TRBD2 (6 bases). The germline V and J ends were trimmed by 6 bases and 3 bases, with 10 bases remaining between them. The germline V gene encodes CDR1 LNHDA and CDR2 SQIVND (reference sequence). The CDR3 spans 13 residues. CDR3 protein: CASSGSSTDTQYF. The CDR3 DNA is TGTGCCAGTAGCGGGAGTTCGACAGATACGCAGTATTTT.

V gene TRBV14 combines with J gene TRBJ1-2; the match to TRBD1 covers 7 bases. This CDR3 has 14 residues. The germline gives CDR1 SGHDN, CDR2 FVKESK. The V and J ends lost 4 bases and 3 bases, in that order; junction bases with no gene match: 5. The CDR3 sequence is CASSRGGSYYGYTF. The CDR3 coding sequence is TGTGCCAGCAGCCGAGGGGGCTCCTACTATGGCTACACCTTC.

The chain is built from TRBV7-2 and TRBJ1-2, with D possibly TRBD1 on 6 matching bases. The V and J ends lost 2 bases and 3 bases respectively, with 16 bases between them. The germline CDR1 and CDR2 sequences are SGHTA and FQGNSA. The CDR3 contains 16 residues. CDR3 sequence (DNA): TGTGCCAGCAGCTTAACCCATACAGGGAACTACTATGGCTACACCTTC. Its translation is CASSLTHTGNYYGYTF.

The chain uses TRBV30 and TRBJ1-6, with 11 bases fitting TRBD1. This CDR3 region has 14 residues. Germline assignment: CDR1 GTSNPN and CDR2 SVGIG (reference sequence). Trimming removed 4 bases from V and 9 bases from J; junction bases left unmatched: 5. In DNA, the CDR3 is TGTGCCTGGAAATGGACAGGGGGCTCTTCACCCCTCCACTTT. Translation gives CAWKWTGGSSPLHF.

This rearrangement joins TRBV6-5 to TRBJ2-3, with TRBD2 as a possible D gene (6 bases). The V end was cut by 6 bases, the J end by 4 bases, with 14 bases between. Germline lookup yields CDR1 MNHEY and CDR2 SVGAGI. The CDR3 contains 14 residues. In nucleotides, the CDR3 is TGTGCCAGCAGGGACACCGGGGGACCAGATACGCAGTATTTT. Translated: CASRDTGGPDTQYF.

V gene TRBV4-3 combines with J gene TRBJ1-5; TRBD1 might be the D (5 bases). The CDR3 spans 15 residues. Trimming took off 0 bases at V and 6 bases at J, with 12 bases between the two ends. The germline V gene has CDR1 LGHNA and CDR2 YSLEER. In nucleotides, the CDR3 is TGCGCCAGCAGCCAAGAGATCCAGGGTGGTCAGCCCCAGCATTTT. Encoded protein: CASSQEIQGGQPQHF.

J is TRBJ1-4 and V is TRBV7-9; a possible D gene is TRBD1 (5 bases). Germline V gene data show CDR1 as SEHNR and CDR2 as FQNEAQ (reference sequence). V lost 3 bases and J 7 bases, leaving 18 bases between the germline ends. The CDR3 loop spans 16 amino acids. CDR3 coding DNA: TGTGCCAGCAGCTTGCCGGGGGGAGTAGGAGGTGAAAAACTGTTTTTT. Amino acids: CASSLPGGVGGEKLFF.

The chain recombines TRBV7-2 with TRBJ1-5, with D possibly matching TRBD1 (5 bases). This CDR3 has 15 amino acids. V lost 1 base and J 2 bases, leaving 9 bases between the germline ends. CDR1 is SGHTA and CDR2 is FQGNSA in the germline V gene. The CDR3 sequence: CASSLVARGNQPQHF. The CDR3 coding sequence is TGTGCCAGCAGCTTAGTTGCCAGGGGCAATCAGCCCCAGCATTTT.